This passage covers 21 T cell receptor beta chains from one sample sequenced in a study of blood T cell repertoires in COVID-19. The table came from immunoSEQ multiplex PCR; TCRdb's copy has only in-frame clones and leaves some out. The table shows 200,000 or so clones, with about 85% occurring only once. The sample taken for sequencing was peripheral blood. Receptor source: a man aged 50-59 years who had recovered from COVID-19.

V gene TRBV15 combines with J gene TRBJ2-3; possible D gene TRBD1, 5 bases. Germline loops: CDR1 LNHNV, CDR2 YYDKDF (reference sequence). Trimming pared 2 bases from V and 3 bases from J, leaving 15 bases between. The CDR3 runs 16 residues. CDR3 loop: CATSRSQGMGTDTQYF. In DNA form, the CDR3 reads TGTGCCACCAGCAGATCGCAGGGAATGGGAACAGATACGCAGTATTTT.

The gene calls are TRBV3-1 (or the pseudogene TRBV3-2) and TRBJ2-5; TRBD1 aligns across 10 bases. This CDR3 is built from 14 residues. J lost 5 bases, V lost 5 bases, and 5 bases had no gene match. CDR1 LGHDT and CDR2 YNNKEL come from the germline V gene (reference sequence). CDR3 nucleotides: TGTGCCAGCAGCTACCGGACAGGGGGGGAGACCCAGTACTTC. This gives the protein CASSYRTGGETQYF.

The sample holds a few counts of this clone. The genes are TRBV5-1 and TRBJ1-1; TRBD1 matches 12 bases. Germline trimming cut 3 bases from V and 3 bases from J; bases unmatched to any gene: 12. Germline-derived CDR1 and CDR2 are SGHRS and YFSETQ. The CDR3 is made up of 18 amino acids. In nucleotides, the CDR3 is TGCGCCAGCAGCTCGACCGGGACAGGGGGCTATGGGGACACTGAAGCTTTCTTT. Its translation: CASSSTGTGGYGDTEAFF.

The J gene is TRBJ1-4, the V gene TRBV28; D is ambiguous. Germline CDR1 reads MDHEN; CDR2 reads SYDVKM. This CDR3 has 16 residues. Trimming took off 1 base at V and 0 bases at J, with 9 bases between the two ends. This chain's CDR3 is CASSLYTEATNEKLFF. Here the CDR3 DNA reads TGTGCCAGCAGTTTATATACTGAAGCAACTAATGAAAAACTGTTTTTT.

V gene TRBV6-5 combines with J gene TRBJ2-2; 7 bases are shared with TRBD1. Germline V gene sequence: CDR1 MNHEY, CDR2 SVGAGI. With 8 bases clipped from V and 5 bases from J, the junction kept 8 bases outside the gene matches. The CDR3 consists of 14 residues. CDR3 sequence: CASRKQGLTGELFF. The CDR3 coding sequence is TGTGCCAGCCGTAAACAGGGGCTAACCGGGGAGCTGTTTTTT.

This chain links TRBV5-5 with TRBJ1-1, with D unresolved. The germline CDR1 and CDR2 sequences are SGHKS and YYEKEE (reference sequence). The CDR3 contains 14 residues. Trimming took 0 bases from V and 0 from J, leaving 6 bases between them. The CDR3 DNA follows: TGTGCCAGCAGCTTGGCGCCTATGAACACTGAAGCTTTCTTT. Amino acids: CASSLAPMNTEAFF.

The chain employs TRBV15 and TRBJ2-7; TRBD2 aligns across 14 bases. The CDR3 has 15 residues. Germline lookup yields CDR1 LNHNV and CDR2 YYDKDF (reference sequence). V shed 4 bases and J 3 bases; nucleotides not matched to a gene: 2. CDR3 nucleotides: TGTGCCACCAGCAAGGGACTAGCGGGGGACTACGAGCAGTACTTC. Translating gives CATSKGLAGDYEQYF.

The V and J genes are TRBV5-4 and TRBJ2-1; 7 positions agree with TRBD1. The CDR3 is made up of 16 amino acids. Trimming took 4 bases from V and 1 from J; bases not matched to a gene: 8. The germline gives CDR1 SGHNT, CDR2 YYREEE (reference sequence). The CDR3 nucleotides read TGTGCCAGCAGCGGAGACAGGGCTATATCCTACAATGAGCAGTTCTTC. It yields the protein CASSGDRAISYNEQFF.

The chain carries TRBV2 and TRBJ2-5; 9 nucleotides align to TRBD1. Germline V CDR1 and CDR2: SNHLY, FYNNEI. This CDR3 spans 14 amino acids. V lost 4 bases and J lost 6; bases outside the gene matches: 6. CDR3 amino acids: CASSGQGGAKTQYF. The CDR3 coding sequence is TGTGCCAGCAGTGGACAGGGGGGCGCAAAGACCCAGTACTTC.

The V and J genes are TRBV24-1 and TRBJ2-3; 7 bases line up with TRBD2. From germline, CDR1 is KGHDR and CDR2 SFDVKD. This CDR3 has 15 residues. J gave up 2 bases and V 6 bases, and 7 bases lay outside the gene matches. DNA of the CDR3: TGTGCCACCAGTCAGCCTAGCGGACACACAGATACGCAGTATTTT. It specifies CATSQPSGHTDTQYF.

This sequence joins TRBV27 and TRBJ2-7, with TRBD2 as a possible D gene (6 bases). The CDR3 has 14 residues. Germline assignment: CDR1 MNHEY and CDR2 SMNVEV (reference sequence). V lost 0 bases, J lost 3 bases, and 9 bases lay in between. The CDR3 nucleotides are TGTGCCAGCAGTTTATCGGAGGGATACTACGAGCAGTACTTC. Protein sequence: CASSLSEGYYEQYF.

The rearrangement links TRBV4-1 to TRBJ1-2; 7 nucleotides line up with TRBD1. J gave up 6 bases and V 3 bases, and 7 bases lay outside the gene matches. Germline V gene lookup returns CDR1 MGHRA and CDR2 YSYEKL. The CDR3 sequence is 14 residues long. The CDR3 DNA sequence: TGCGCCAGCAGCCAGCGCAGGGGGTGGAATGGCTACACCTTC. It yields the protein CASSQRRGWNGYTF.

The chain uses TRBV14 and TRBJ2-2, with TRBD1 matching over 7 bases. CDR1 is SGHDN and CDR2 is FVKESK in the germline V gene. The CDR3 contains 17 residues. V lost 0 bases and J lost 4; bases outside the gene matches: 8. CDR3 loop: CASSQDLTGPTTGELFF. As DNA, the CDR3 is TGTGCCAGCAGCCAAGACTTGACAGGGCCCACCACCGGGGAGCTGTTTTTT.

The chain combines TRBV11-2 with TRBJ2-7; TRBD2 is a possible D gene (5 bases). Trimming took off 5 bases at V and 6 bases at J, with 11 bases between the two ends. The CDR3 runs to 12 residues. Germline CDR1 SGHAT, CDR2 FQNNGV. The DNA for the CDR3 is TGTGCCAGCAGCAGATTAGCGCCCGAGCAGTACTTC. Protein product: CASSRLAPEQYF. Combining the CDR3 with reference TRBV11-2 and TRBJ2-7 gives the whole variable domain EAGVAQSPRYKIIEKRQSVAFWCNPISGHATLYWYQQILGQGPKLLIQFQNNGVVDDSQLPKDRFSAERLKGVDSTLKIQPAKLEDSAVYLCASSRLAPEQYFGPGTRLTVT.

This clone is a singleton in its sample. V and J are TRBV5-4 and TRBJ2-4; 11 bases match TRBD2. The V gene's germline CDR1 is SGHNT and CDR2 YYREEE (reference sequence). This CDR3 region has 16 residues. V gave up 3 bases and J gave up 0 bases; unmatched junction bases: 2. The CDR3 is CASSSGTSGAKNIQYF. The CDR3 nucleotides read TGTGCCAGCAGCTCTGGGACTAGCGGAGCCAAAAACATTCAGTACTTC.

This clone was counted a single time. The chain couples TRBV7-8 to TRBJ2-5; tentatively, D is TRBD1 (6 bases). Trimming stripped 5 bases from V and 5 bases from J, with 18 bases between. Germline CDR1 is SGHVS and CDR2 is FQNEAQ. The CDR3 extends over 15 amino acids. This CDR3 is CASSVRDTIPETQYF. In DNA form, the CDR3 reads TGTGCCAGCAGCGTCCGGGACACCATTCCGGAGACCCAGTACTTC.

The rearrangement joins TRBV5-4 to TRBJ1-2; a weak D match, TRBD1 (5 bases). Deletions cut 1 base from V and 3 bases from J, with 10 bases between. The germline V gene encodes CDR1 SGHNT and CDR2 YYREEE (reference sequence). CDR3 length: 14 amino acids. For the CDR3, the DNA is TGTGCCAGCAGCTTGCGGGTCAGGGACTATGGCTACACCTTC. It specifies CASSLRVRDYGYTF.

The CDR3 region has the DNA TGTGCCAGTAGTATGGGCTACGGCGAGCAGTACTTC. Translating gives CASSMGYGEQYF. This rearrangement joins TRBV19 to TRBJ2-7; D unresolved. CDR3 size: 12 residues. Trimming removed 3 bases from V and 6 bases from J, with 9 bases in between. Germline V gene data show CDR1 as LNHDA and CDR2 as SQIVND (reference sequence). The whole variable domain, remainder taken from reference TRBV19 and TRBJ2-7, is DGGITQSPKYLFRKEGQNVTLSCEQNLNHDAMYWYRQDPGQGLRLIYYSQIVNDFQKGDIAEGYSVSREKKESFPLTVTSAQKNPTAFYLCASSMGYGEQYFGPGTRLTVT.

The CDR3 spells CASSFGGVTSAYNEQFF. The CDR3 DNA follows: TGTGCCAGCAGCTTCGGGGGGGTGACTAGCGCCTACAATGAGCAGTTCTTC. The genes are TRBV5-6 and TRBJ2-1; 8 bases are a match to TRBD2. The CDR3 sequence is 17 residues long. In germline, CDR1 is SGHDT, CDR2 YYEEEE. Trimming cost V 2 bases and J 2 bases; bases outside gene matches: 9. Full variable domain (rest looked up from reference TRBV5-6 and TRBJ2-1): DAGVTQSPTHLIKTRGQQVTLRCSPKSGHDTVSWYQQALGQGPQFIFQYYEEEERQRGNFPDRFSGHQFPNYSSELNVNALLLGDSALYLCASSFGGVTSAYNEQFFGPGTRLTVL.

The chain has TRBV28 and TRBJ2-2; TRBD2 matches 11 bases. Germline V CDR1 and CDR2: MDHEN, SYDVKM. Trimming at V came to 5 bases and at J to 3 bases, leaving 11 bases not matched to a gene. The CDR3 length is 18 residues. The chain's CDR3 is CASSAILVAGGYTGELFF. The CDR3 DNA is TGTGCCAGCAGTGCCATCTTAGTAGCGGGAGGGTACACCGGGGAGCTGTTTTTT.

This clone turned up a few times. The rearrangement joins TRBV28 to TRBJ2-1, with 13 bases aligning to TRBD2. The junction had 5 bases not matched to a gene; V was cut back by 3 bases and J by 9 bases. Germline V CDR1 and CDR2: MDHEN, SYDVKM. This CDR3 has 15 amino acids. CDR3 loop: CASSFSGTSGIEQFF. DNA for the CDR3: TGTGCCAGCAGTTTCTCCGGGACTAGCGGGATTGAGCAGTTCTTC.